The 16 T cell receptor beta chains below were found in one sample sequenced in a study of cytomegalovirus exposure and HLA in healthy donors. Primers for the PCR totalled 60 Vbeta and 13 Jbeta. The data were produced by immunoSEQ multiplex PCR, yet TCRdb's version contains in-frame clones alone and is incomplete. Of approximately 30,000 clones listed, about two thirds are singletons. Sequencing was done on a sample of PBMCs. The receptors shown here come from a middle-aged man in good health and CMV-seropositive.

This sequence joins TRBV6-5 and TRBJ2-5; the D is unclear. The last part of the DNA fits TRBJ2-7 better; the J call may be wrong. CDR3 length: 13 residues. Germline loops: CDR1 MNHEY, CDR2 SVGAGI. DNA for the CDR3: TGTGCCAGCAGTTACGGAGTGATCTACGAGCAGTACTTC. Encoded protein: CASSYGVIYEQYF.

This rearrangement joins TRBV6-5 to TRBJ1-5, with 7 bases lining up with TRBD1. V shed 4 bases and J 4 bases; nucleotides not matched to a gene: 1. The germline CDR1 and CDR2 sequences are MNHEY and SVGAGI. CDR3 length: 13 residues. DNA of the CDR3: TGTGCCAGCAGTTCGACAGGGAATCAGCCCCAGCATTTT. This sequence encodes CASSSTGNQPQHF.

This chain uses TRBV28 with TRBJ2-1, with TRBD1 as a possible D gene (6 bases). Germline CDR1 MDHEN, CDR2 SYDVKM. V was pared by 4 bases and J by 8 bases, with 18 bases between. The CDR3 consists of 15 residues. This CDR3 reads CASSSWGTRLDEQFF. The CDR3 DNA is TGTGCCAGCAGTTCGTGGGGGACACGCTTAGATGAGCAGTTCTTC.

This clone was counted only a few times. V is TRBV7-8 and J is TRBJ2-5; maybe TRBD2 (6 bases). Looked up from germline, CDR1 is SGHVS and CDR2 is FQNEAQ. The CDR3 covers 14 residues. Trimming cost V 2 bases and J 3 bases, with 10 bases left between them. The CDR3 loop reads CASSLRGGKETQYF. CDR3 in DNA: TGTGCCAGCAGCTTACGGGGCGGGAAAGAGACCCAGTACTTC.

In regard to this clone: This sample includes further DNA sequences coding for the same CDR3. This chain links TRBV6-1 with TRBJ2-7; D call uncertain. The V end lost 1 base, the J end lost 3 bases, and 13 bases lay between the germline ends. This CDR3 has 15 residues. Germline CDR1 is MNHNS and CDR2 is SASEGT. CDR3 coding DNA: TGTGCCAGCAGTGAAGGAGTCACAGAGAACTACGAGCAGTACTTC. It is translated as CASSEGVTENYEQYF.

This chain connects TRBV7-8 to TRBJ2-1; perhaps TRBD1 as D (5 bases). Trimming cost V 5 bases and J 2 bases, with 13 bases left between them. The CDR3 spans 15 residues. Looked up from germline, CDR1 is SGHVS and CDR2 is FQNEAQ. The CDR3 loop reads CASSPSSGTYNEQFF. As DNA, the CDR3 is TGTGCCAGCAGCCCGAGTTCAGGGACCTACAATGAGCAGTTCTTC.

This clone has more than one count but fewer than ten. This rearrangement joins TRBV27 to TRBJ2-7; 10 bases match TRBD1. CDR1 is MNHEY and CDR2 is SMNVEV in the germline V gene (reference sequence). Trimming cost V 5 bases and J 6 bases; bases outside gene matches: 13. CDR3 length: 16 residues. The CDR3 here is CASSTNSGTGVSEQYF. The CDR3 coding sequence is TGTGCCAGCAGTACCAATTCCGGGACAGGGGTTAGCGAGCAGTACTTC.

V usage is TRBV5-4 and J usage is TRBJ1-5; D unresolved. The CDR3 extends over 13 amino acids. Germline V gives CDR1 SGHNT, CDR2 YYREEE (reference sequence). Trimming cost V 0 bases and J 4 bases, with 5 bases left between them. The CDR3, as DNA: TGTGCCAGCAGCTTGGACAGAAATCAGCCCCAGCATTTT. Translated, it gives CASSLDRNQPQHF.

This clone was observed a few times. This sequence joins TRBV4-2 and TRBJ2-1, with 10 bases matching TRBD2. Unmatched junction bases numbered 8, after V lost 3 bases and J lost 0 bases. The CDR3 totals 18 residues. The germline gives CDR1 LGHNA, CDR2 YNFKEQ. The CDR3 sequence: CASSHSRAGGGSYNEQFF. CDR3 bases: TGTGCCAGCAGCCATTCGAGAGCGGGGGGGGGCTCCTACAATGAGCAGTTCTTC.

The chain joins TRBV28 to TRBJ2-3; D gene uncertain. Trimming stripped 3 bases from V and 4 bases from J, with 8 bases between. The CDR3 is made up of 13 amino acids. Germline CDR1 MDHEN, CDR2 SYDVKM. The CDR3 DNA sequence: TGTGCCAGCAGTTTGACCCGGGCAGATACGCAGTATTTT. It encodes CASSLTRADTQYF.

The V call is TRBV5-4, the J call TRBJ1-1; 9 bases fit TRBD1. Germline loops: CDR1 SGHNT, CDR2 YYREEE (reference sequence). CDR3 size: 14 residues. J was trimmed by 6 bases and V by 2 bases; bases with no gene match: 5. The CDR3 nucleotides are TGTGCCAGCAGCTTCATGGGACAGGGCTCTGAAGCTTTCTTT. Its translation: CASSFMGQGSEAFF.

The chain recombines TRBV7-2 with TRBJ1-5, with TRBD1 identical over 8 bases. The ends lost 6 bases at V and 1 base at J; junction bases unmatched: 2. The germline V gene encodes CDR1 SGHTA and CDR2 FQGNSA. This CDR3 has 14 residues. CDR3 in amino acids: CASSWDRSNQPQHF. The CDR3 DNA reads TGTGCCAGCAGTTGGGACAGGAGCAATCAGCCCCAGCATTTT.

V gene TRBV5-4 combines with J gene TRBJ2-5; 12 bases are shared with TRBD2. CDR3 length: 16 residues. Unmatched junction bases numbered 7, after V lost 3 bases and J lost 4 bases. CDR1 SGHNT and CDR2 YYREEE come from the germline V gene (reference sequence). The CDR3 is CASSSQLAGGRETQYF. The CDR3 nucleotides are TGTGCCAGCAGCTCCCAACTAGCGGGGGGTAGAGAGACCCAGTACTTC.

The V call is TRBV9, the J call TRBJ1-6, with a tentative D call TRBD1 (6 bases). Trimming pared 0 bases from V and 4 bases from J, leaving 8 bases between. The CDR3 covers 15 residues. The germline gives CDR1 SGDLS, CDR2 YYNGEE. The CDR3 loop reads CASSVGGQYNSPLHF. DNA of the CDR3: TGTGCCAGCAGCGTAGGGGGACAATATAATTCACCCCTCCACTTT.

This clone was detected a few times. The chain links TRBV5-6 to TRBJ2-3, with D possibly TRBD2 on 6 matching bases. The V and J ends lost 4 bases and 3 bases respectively, with 18 bases between them. The CDR3 loop spans 16 amino acids. Germline V CDR1 and CDR2: SGHDT, YYEEEE. CDR3 nucleotides: TGTGCCAGCAGCAAACCGGGGGAGTCCTTGACAGATACGCAGTATTTT. Translating it yields CASSKPGESLTDTQYF. Looking up the rest from reference TRBV5-6 and TRBJ2-3 gives the full variable domain: DAGVTQSPTHLIKTRGQQVTLRCSPKSGHDTVSWYQQALGQGPQFIFQYYEEEERQRGNFPDRFSGHQFPNYSSELNVNALLLGDSALYLCASSKPGESLTDTQYFGPGTRLTVL.

V is TRBV10-1 and J is TRBJ2-7; no clear D. Germline loops: CDR1 WNHNN, CDR2 SYGVQD (reference sequence). V lost 4 bases, J lost 1 base, and 5 bases lay in between. CDR3 length: 12 residues. DNA for the CDR3: TGCGCCAGCAGTGCCCGTTCCTACGAGCAGTACTTC. It yields the protein CASSARSYEQYF.